Below, 13 T cell receptor beta chains from the same sample are listed, as sequenced in a study of identifying expanded T cells in peripheral blood. The table came from immunoSEQ multiplex PCR; TCRdb's copy has only in-frame clones and leaves some out. The table shows more than 85,000 clones, with 88% occurring only once. Sample: blood. The receptors derive from a person aged 18 to 75 in good health.

The rearrangement joins TRBV19 to TRBJ2-1, with 11 bases identical to TRBD2. V shed 5 bases, J shed 9 bases, and the junction held 6 bases outside the gene matches. The germline CDR1 and CDR2 sequences are LNHDA and SQIVND (reference sequence). This CDR3 contains 14 residues. The CDR3: CASSPLAGGGEQFF. The CDR3 DNA is TGTGCCAGTAGTCCCCTAGCGGGAGGAGGTGAGCAGTTCTTC.

The V call is TRBV29-1, the J call TRBJ2-3; a possible D gene is TRBD2 (6 bases). Germline CDR1 SQVTM, CDR2 ANQGSEA. The V end was cut by 3 bases, the J end by 0 bases, with 10 bases between. The CDR3 has 14 residues. CDR3 DNA sequence: TGCAGCGTTGAGCCTAGCGACAGCACAGATACGCAGTATTTT. Its protein product is CSVEPSDSTDTQYF.

The chain has TRBV5-6 and TRBJ2-3; either TRBD1 or TRBD2 may fit D (5 bases each). The CDR3 runs 15 residues. Per the germline V gene, CDR1 is SGHDT and CDR2 is YYEEEE. Trimming cost V 4 bases and J 3 bases, with 15 bases left between them. The CDR3 sequence is CASSTDWGTTDTQYF. The CDR3 DNA sequence: TGTGCCAGCAGCACGGACTGGGGGACGACAGATACGCAGTATTTT.

The chain couples TRBV7-2 to TRBJ1-6; D ambiguous. V dropped 1 base and J dropped 8 bases, with 12 bases sitting between them. CDR1 is SGHTA and CDR2 is FQGNSA in the germline V gene. This CDR3 has 15 amino acids. The CDR3 loop is CASSLGMPADSPLHF. In DNA, the CDR3 is TGTGCCAGCAGCTTAGGCATGCCCGCCGATTCACCCCTCCACTTT.

The rearrangement joins TRBV6-5 to TRBJ2-7; 10 bases are a match to TRBD1. With V trimmed by 5 bases and J by 5 bases, 9 bases remained unmatched. CDR3 length: 15 amino acids. Germline CDR1 MNHEY, CDR2 SVGAGI. The CDR3 protein is CASSNRDRGPHEQYF. CDR3 nucleotides: TGTGCCAGCAGTAACCGGGACAGGGGACCCCACGAGCAGTACTTC.

This clone was recorded only once. The chain links TRBV13 to TRBJ2-1, with 11 nucleotides matching TRBD2. J gave up 1 base and V 4 bases, and 9 bases lay outside the gene matches. This CDR3 spans 18 amino acids. Germline V gene data show CDR1 as PRHDT and CDR2 as FYEKMQ (reference sequence). The CDR3 loop is CASSSRLRLAGSYNEQFF. CDR3 DNA: TGTGCCAGCAGCTCCCGTTTGAGACTAGCGGGATCCTACAATGAGCAGTTCTTC.

J is TRBJ2-1 and V is TRBV15; 7 bases match TRBD2. This CDR3 contains 17 residues. V gave up 0 bases and J gave up 9 bases; unmatched junction bases: 14. From germline, CDR1 is LNHNV and CDR2 YYDKDF (reference sequence). DNA for the CDR3: TGTGCCACCAGCAGAGATGCGACTAGCCTTAGTCGGGGTGAGCAGTTCTTC. This codes for CATSRDATSLSRGEQFF. Supplemented by reference TRBV15 and TRBJ2-1, the full variable domain reads DAMVIQNPRYQVTQFGKPVTLSCSQTLNHNVMYWYQQKSSQAPKLLFHYYDKDFNNEADTPDNFQSRRPNTSFCFLDIRSPGLGDTAMYLCATSRDATSLSRGEQFFGPGTRLTVL.

This clone was observed a handful of times. The CDR3 sequence: CASSPKGLSQPQHF. Here the CDR3 DNA reads TGTGCCAGCAGCCCAAAGGGACTTTCTCAGCCCCAGCATTTT. J is TRBJ1-5 and V is TRBV5-6, with D tentatively TRBD1 (5 bases). The CDR3 is 14 amino acids. The germline V gene encodes CDR1 SGHDT and CDR2 YYEEEE. The V gene lost 4 bases and the J gene lost 6 bases, with 14 bases spanning the gap.

Written as DNA, the CDR3 is TGTGCCAGCAGCTATACTAGCGGGAGTGGCTCCTACAATGAGCAGTTCTTC. Translation: CASSYTSGSGSYNEQFF. The genes are TRBV7-9 and TRBJ2-1; 11 bases line up with TRBD2. CDR1 is SEHNR, CDR2 FQNEAQ, per germline (reference sequence). The junction had 5 bases not matched to a gene; V was cut back by 4 bases and J by 0 bases. This CDR3 comprises 17 residues.

CDR3 protein: CASSPRPGTSGGVTDTQYF. DNA of the CDR3: TGTGCCAGCAGCCCTCGCCCCGGGACTAGCGGGGGGGTCACAGATACGCAGTATTTT. V is TRBV9 and J is TRBJ2-3; 16 nucleotides agree with TRBD2. Trimming took 4 bases from V and 2 from J; bases not matched to a gene: 10. The CDR3 covers 19 residues. Germline V CDR1 and CDR2: SGDLS, YYNGEE.

CDR3 DNA: TGTGCCAGCAGTGGGGAGGTGGGGGTTGGTGTTCAGCCCCAGCATTTT. The encoded protein is CASSGEVGVGVQPQHF. The V and J genes are TRBV6-1 and TRBJ1-5; TRBD1 might be the D (5 bases). Germline V gene sequence: CDR1 MNHNS, CDR2 SASEGT. The CDR3 consists of 16 residues. Between the trimmed V and J ends, which lost 4 bases and 6 bases, there was a span of 19 bases.

V is TRBV7-2 and J is TRBJ2-2; D unresolved. The CDR3 sequence is 13 residues long. The V gene lost 0 bases and the J gene lost 3 bases, with 2 bases spanning the gap. Germline V lookup: CDR1 SGHTA, CDR2 FQGNSA. CDR3 sequence: CASSLAHTGELFF. The CDR3 nucleotides are TGTGCCAGCAGCTTAGCCCACACCGGGGAGCTGTTTTTT.

The table lists this clone with a few counts. The chain links TRBV28 to TRBJ2-3; D is possibly TRBD2 (6 bases). V lost 6 bases to trimming and J lost 3 bases, with 22 bases between them. This CDR3 comprises 17 residues. The germline V gene encodes CDR1 MDHEN and CDR2 SYDVKM. The CDR3 DNA reads as TGTGCCAGCAGAGCCCCCGTGGCCCTAGCGAGGACAGATACGCAGTATTTT. Translating it yields CASRAPVALARTDTQYF. Based on the CDR3 plus reference TRBV28 and TRBJ2-3, the full variable domain is DVKVTQSSRYLVKRTGEKVFLECVQDMDHENMFWYRQDPGLGLRLIYFSYDVKMKEKGDIPEGYSVSREKKERFSLILESASTNQTSMYLCASRAPVALARTDTQYFGPGTRLTVL.